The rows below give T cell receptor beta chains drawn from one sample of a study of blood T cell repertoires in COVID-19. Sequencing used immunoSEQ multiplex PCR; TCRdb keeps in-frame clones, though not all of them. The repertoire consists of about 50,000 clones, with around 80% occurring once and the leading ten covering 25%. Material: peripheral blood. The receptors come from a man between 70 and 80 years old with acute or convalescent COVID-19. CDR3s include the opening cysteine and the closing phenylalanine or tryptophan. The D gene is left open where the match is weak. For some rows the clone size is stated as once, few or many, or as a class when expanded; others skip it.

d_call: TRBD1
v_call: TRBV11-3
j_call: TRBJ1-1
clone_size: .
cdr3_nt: TGTGCCAGCAGCGTACTGACAGGGTCGGGAACTGAAGCTTTCTTT
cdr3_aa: CASSVLTGSGTEAFF

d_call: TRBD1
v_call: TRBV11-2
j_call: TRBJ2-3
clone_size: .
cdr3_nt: TGTGCCAGCAGAGCAGGGGGTAGCACAGATACGCAGTATTTT
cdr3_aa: CASRAGGSTDTQYF

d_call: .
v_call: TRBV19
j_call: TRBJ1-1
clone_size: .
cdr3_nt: TGTGCCAGTACCACCTACCCCCCAGGGAGGACCACTGAAGCTTTCTTT
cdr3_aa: CASTTYPPGRTTEAFF

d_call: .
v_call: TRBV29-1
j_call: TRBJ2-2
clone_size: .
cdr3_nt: TGCAGCGTTGGGATAGGGGGTGTTCCCGGGGAGCTGTTTTTT
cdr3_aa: CSVGIGGVPGELFF

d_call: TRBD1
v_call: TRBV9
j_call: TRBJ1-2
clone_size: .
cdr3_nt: TGTGCCAGCAGCGTAGCTGGGACAGGTAACTATGGCTACACCTTC
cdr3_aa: CASSVAGTGNYGYTF

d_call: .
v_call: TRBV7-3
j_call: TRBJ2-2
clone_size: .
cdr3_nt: TGTGCCAGCAGCCTATCGAACACCGGGGAGCTGTTTTTT
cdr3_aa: CASSLSNTGELFF

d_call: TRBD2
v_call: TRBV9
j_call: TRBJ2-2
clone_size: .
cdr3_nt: TGTGCCAGCAGCGCCGGAGTGACTAGCGGGAGCACCGGGGAGCTGTTTTTT
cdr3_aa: CASSAGVTSGSTGELFF

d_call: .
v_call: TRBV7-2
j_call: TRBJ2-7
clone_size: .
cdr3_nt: TGTGCCAGCGGATCCCGACAGAACTTCTACGAGCAGTACTTC
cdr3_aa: CASGSRQNFYEQYF

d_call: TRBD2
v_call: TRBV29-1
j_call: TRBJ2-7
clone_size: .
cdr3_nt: TGCAGCGTTCGGACTAGCGGGTCCCACGAGCAGTACTTC
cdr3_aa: CSVRTSGSHEQYF

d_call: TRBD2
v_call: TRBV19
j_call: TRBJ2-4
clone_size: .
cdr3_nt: TGTGCCAGTAGTGCAGGGAGGGATCCCAAAAACATTCAGTACTTC
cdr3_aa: CASSAGRDPKNIQYF

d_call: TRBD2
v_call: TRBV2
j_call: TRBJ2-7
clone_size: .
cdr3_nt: TGTGCCACCATATCTGACGGGACTAGCTTTGGCGAGCAGTACTTC
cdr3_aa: CATISDGTSFGEQYF

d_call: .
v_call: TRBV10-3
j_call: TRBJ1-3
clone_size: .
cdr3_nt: TGTGCCATCAGTGAGTCTGGGGCCAGGGGAACCTCTGGAAACACCATATATTTT
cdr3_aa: CAISESGARGTSGNTIYF

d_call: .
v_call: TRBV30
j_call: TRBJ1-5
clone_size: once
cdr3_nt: TGTGCCTGGAGTTACCCCGGGACATCGAGTCAGCCCCAGCATTTT
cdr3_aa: CAWSYPGTSSQPQHF

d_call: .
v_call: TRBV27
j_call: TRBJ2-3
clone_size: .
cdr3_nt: TGTGCCAGCAGTTCAGGGTGGAGAACAGATACGCAGTATTTT
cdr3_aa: CASSSGWRTDTQYF

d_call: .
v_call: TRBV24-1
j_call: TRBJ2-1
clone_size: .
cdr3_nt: TGTGCCACCAGTGATGAGACAGGCAACAATGAGCAGTTCTTC
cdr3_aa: CATSDETGNNEQFF

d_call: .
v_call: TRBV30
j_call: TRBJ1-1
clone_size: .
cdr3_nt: TGTGCCTGGAGTCCGGGACAAATGAACACTGAAGCTTTCTTT
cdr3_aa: CAWSPGQMNTEAFF

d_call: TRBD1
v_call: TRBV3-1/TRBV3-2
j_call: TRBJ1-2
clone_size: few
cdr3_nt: TGTGCCAGCAGCCCCGAAACAGGGGAAAGGTCGAACACCTTC
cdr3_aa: CASSPETGERSNTF

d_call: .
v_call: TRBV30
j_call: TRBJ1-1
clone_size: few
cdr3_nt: TGTGCCTGGAAGTACAGGAGCAACACTGAAGCTTTCTTT
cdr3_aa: CAWKYRSNTEAFF

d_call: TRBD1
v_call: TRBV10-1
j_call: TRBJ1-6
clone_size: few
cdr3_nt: TGCGCCAGCAGCGGACAGGGGACCAATTCACCCCTCCACTTT
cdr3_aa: CASSGQGTNSPLHF

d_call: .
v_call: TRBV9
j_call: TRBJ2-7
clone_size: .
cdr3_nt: TGTGCCAGCAGCGCCCGGGTAGACTCCTACGAGCAGTACTTC
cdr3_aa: CASSARVDSYEQYF

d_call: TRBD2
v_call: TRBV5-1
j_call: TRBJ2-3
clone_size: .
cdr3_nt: TGCGCCAGCAGCCCCACAAGCGGGAGCGGGGATACGCAGTATTTT
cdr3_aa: CASSPTSGSGDTQYF

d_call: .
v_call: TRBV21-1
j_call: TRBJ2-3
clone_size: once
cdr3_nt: TGTGCCAGCAGCAAAGATGTTACGGGACAGGGCACAGATACGCAGTATTTT
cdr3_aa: CASSKDVTGQGTDTQYF